This TCR beta chain was found in a study of cytomegalovirus exposure and HLA in healthy donors. The study ran its PCR with 60 Vbeta and 13 Jbeta primers. Assay used: immunoSEQ multiplex PCR; TCRdb lists only in-frame clones, some missing. The data hold 75,000 to 90,000 clones, with more than 60% observed a single time. As for this clone: At one boundary the junction diverges from the germline segment, which might be a read error.

CDR3 size: 13 residues. The germline V gene encodes CDR1 SGHVS and CDR2 FNYEAQ. Specimen: PBMCs. The sequence was obtained from a male donor in good health and CMV-seropositive. J is TRBJ1-2 and V is TRBV7-6; TRBD1 matches 7 bases. The CDR3 DNA follows: TGTGCCAGCAGCTTCAGTGGGACAGAGGACTACCCCTTC. Amino acids: CASSFSGTEDYPF.